These 7 T cell receptor beta chains share one sample of origin, sequenced in a study of blood T cell repertoires in COVID-19. The data were produced by immunoSEQ multiplex PCR, yet TCRdb's version contains in-frame clones alone and is incomplete. The sample has about 430,000 clones, 75% to 90% seen once. Material: PBMCs or T cells enriched from blood (not recorded which). These receptors came from a man aged 25-45 years who had recovered from COVID-19.

The chain couples TRBV3-1 (or the pseudogene TRBV3-2) to TRBJ1-3, with D perhaps matching TRBD1 (5 bases). The CDR3 runs to 12 residues. The germline V and J ends were trimmed by 4 bases and 6 bases, with 7 bases remaining between them. CDR1 is LGHDT, CDR2 YNNKEL, per germline (reference sequence). The CDR3 sequence is CASSPRENTIYF. The CDR3 DNA is TGTGCCAGCAGCCCCAGGGAAAACACCATATATTTT.

The chain carries TRBV7-8 and TRBJ2-3; D is ambiguous. The germline gives CDR1 SGHVS, CDR2 FQNEAQ. The CDR3 sequence is 15 residues long. V was pared by 4 bases and J by 6 bases, with 17 bases between. The chain's CDR3 is CASSSPGPKEDTQYF. In DNA form, the CDR3 reads TGTGCCAGCAGCTCCCCCGGTCCTAAGGAGGATACGCAGTATTTT.

This clone appeared a single time. The chain carries TRBV11-1 and TRBJ1-4, with 7 bases that match TRBD1. Germline V lookup: CDR1 SGHAT, CDR2 FQDESV (reference sequence). The junction had 6 bases not matched to a gene; V was cut back by 1 base and J by 4 bases. There are 16 residues in the CDR3. The CDR3 DNA follows: TGTGCCAGCAGCTTAGGATCGGGACAGCTTAATGAAAAACTGTTTTTT. It codes for CASSLGSGQLNEKLFF.

The chain combines TRBV28 with TRBJ1-4; D is ambiguous. V was pared by 6 bases and J by 11 bases, with 13 bases between. Looked up from germline, CDR1 is MDHEN and CDR2 is SYDVKM. This CDR3 is built from 12 residues. The CDR3 protein is CASRYRVGKLFF. The DNA for the CDR3 is TGTGCCAGCAGGTACCGGGTCGGGAAACTGTTTTTT. Combining the CDR3 with reference TRBV28 and TRBJ1-4 gives the whole variable domain DVKVTQSSRYLVKRTGEKVFLECVQDMDHENMFWYRQDPGLGLRLIYFSYDVKMKEKGDIPEGYSVSREKKERFSLILESASTNQTSMYLCASRYRVGKLFFGSGTQLSVL.

CDR3: CAWSVGRGIGDEQFF. The CDR3 region has the DNA TGTGCCTGGAGTGTAGGACGGGGTATCGGGGATGAGCAGTTCTTC. The chain couples TRBV30 to TRBJ2-1, with a tentative D call TRBD2 (5 bases). Germline assignment: CDR1 GTSNPN and CDR2 SVGIG (reference sequence). Trimming removed 0 bases from V and 8 bases from J, with 17 bases in between. This CDR3 comprises 15 residues.

The chain joins TRBV5-5 to TRBJ2-7; D remains unclear. The CDR3 totals 14 residues. Per the germline V gene, CDR1 is SGHKS and CDR2 is YYEKEE (reference sequence). V gave up 0 bases and J gave up 3 bases, with 10 bases separating them. The DNA of the CDR3 is TGTGCCAGCAGCTTGGGTTTGGCAATCTACGAGCAGTACTTC. Residues: CASSLGLAIYEQYF.

The CDR3 spells CASSLGSGGFYNEQFF. The DNA of the CDR3 is TGTGCCAGCAGCTTAGGTTCGGGGGGGTTCTACAATGAGCAGTTCTTC. This chain connects TRBV7-6 to TRBJ2-1; 8 bases are shared with TRBD2. CDR1 is SGHVS and CDR2 is FNYEAQ in the germline V gene. The CDR3 contains 16 residues. Losses at the gene ends were 1 base for V and 3 bases for J; bases not matched to a gene: 5. Looking up the rest from reference TRBV7-6 and TRBJ2-1 gives the full variable domain: GAGVSQSPRYKVTKRGQDVALRCDPISGHVSLYWYRQALGQGPEFLTYFNYEAQQDKSGLPNDRFSAERPEGSISTLTIQRTEQRDSAMYRCASSLGSGGFYNEQFFGPGTRLTVL.